This passage covers 22 T cell receptor beta chains from one sample sequenced in a study of CD8+ T cells in alopecia areata. Noted treatment: oral pan-JAK inhibitor, 5-10 mg twice daily. RNA extraction and reverse transcription yielded cDNA as sequencing template. TCRdb keeps only in-frame clones here, not all; method: immunoSEQ multiplex PCR. The profile shows around 150,000 clones, 55% to 75% of them singletons. Sequenced here: CD4+ T cells sorted from blood, sampled at week 4, from a patient treated with tofacitinib. The source of these receptors is a human donor with alopecia areata.

V and J are TRBV2 and TRBJ1-1, with D tentatively TRBD1 (5 bases). Germline V CDR1 and CDR2: SNHLY, FYNNEI. V was trimmed by 6 bases and J by 0 bases, leaving 8 bases between them. The CDR3 length is 13 residues. Here the CDR3 reads CASRGLMNTEAFF. CDR3 nucleotide sequence: TGTGCCAGCAGGGGGCTCATGAACACTGAAGCTTTCTTT. Based on the CDR3 plus reference TRBV2 and TRBJ1-1, the full variable domain is EPEVTQTPSHQVTQMGQEVILRCVPISNHLYFYWYRQILGQKVEFLVSFYNNEISEKSEIFDDQFSVERPDGSNFTLKIRSTKLEDSAMYFCASRGLMNTEAFFGQGTRLTVV.

This clone was counted a single time. The J gene is TRBJ2-1, the V gene TRBV30; D is perhaps TRBD1 (5 bases). V lost 0 bases to trimming and J lost 9 bases, with 12 bases between them. The CDR3 is made up of 13 amino acids. The germline V gene encodes CDR1 GTSNPN and CDR2 SVGIG (reference sequence). The chain's CDR3 is CAWSVLQGIEQFF. Written as DNA, the CDR3 is TGTGCCTGGAGTGTACTCCAGGGAATTGAGCAGTTCTTC.

The rearrangement joins TRBV6-6 to TRBJ2-1, with D unclear. V was trimmed by 6 bases and J by 9 bases, leaving 15 bases between them. CDR1 MNHNY and CDR2 SVGAGI come from the germline V gene (reference sequence). The CDR3 has 13 residues. Here the CDR3 DNA reads TGTGCCAGCAGCCAGACCCCAAGGAGTGAGCAGTTCTTC. Residues: CASSQTPRSEQFF.

This chain uses TRBV5-1 with TRBJ2-1, with 8 nucleotides matching TRBD2. V shed 6 bases, J shed 6 bases, and the junction held 5 bases outside the gene matches. Germline CDR1 reads SGHRS; CDR2 reads YFSETQ. The CDR3 covers 13 residues. For the CDR3, the DNA is TGCGCCAGCACCCCGGGGGGGCCCAATGAGCAGTTCTTC. It encodes CASTPGGPNEQFF.

This clone was found a few times. The rearrangement joins TRBV29-1 to TRBJ2-7, with a weak D call TRBD1 (6 bases). With 7 bases removed from V and 2 bases from J, the gap between germline ends came to 12 bases. The V gene's germline CDR1 is SQVTM and CDR2 ANQGSEA. This CDR3 is built from 12 residues. DNA of the CDR3: TGCAGCGCCCGGGACATCCCCTACGAGCAGTACTTC. This gives the protein CSARDIPYEQYF.

The chain carries TRBV5-1 and TRBJ2-7; D might be TRBD1 (6 bases). Germline V CDR1 and CDR2: SGHRS, YFSETQ. The CDR3 sequence is 17 residues long. V lost 2 bases, J lost 5 bases, and 23 bases lay in between. CDR3 nucleotides: TGCGCCAGCAGCTTCGGTTTCAGGGCCCAGGGGTCCGACGAGCAGTACTTC. Protein sequence: CASSFGFRAQGSDEQYF.

The chain is built from TRBV9 and TRBJ1-1; unclear D gene. Germline loops: CDR1 SGDLS, CDR2 YYNGEE. The CDR3 is 15 residues long. V lost 0 bases to trimming and J lost 0 bases, with 9 bases between them. The CDR3: CASSVGVALNTEAFF. For the CDR3, the DNA is TGTGCCAGCAGCGTAGGTGTAGCCCTGAACACTGAAGCTTTCTTT.

The genes are TRBV13 and TRBJ2-4, with a tentative D call TRBD1 (5 bases). V was cut by 2 bases and J by 3 bases, with 17 bases left in between. The CDR3 totals 17 residues. Germline V gene data show CDR1 as PRHDT and CDR2 as FYEKMQ (reference sequence). This chain's CDR3 is CASSLYRPAGNKNIQYF. DNA of the CDR3: TGTGCCAGCAGCTTATATCGGCCGGCAGGGAACAAAAACATTCAGTACTTC.

This chain joins TRBV29-1 and TRBJ2-7; D unclear. V shed 4 bases and J shed 5 bases, with 9 bases lying between them. The CDR3 covers 11 residues. Per germline, CDR1 SQVTM and CDR2 ANQGSEA. The CDR3 nucleotides are TGCAGCGTTGTCTTGGTCCACGAGCAGTACTTC. It yields the protein CSVVLVHEQYF.

Written as DNA, the CDR3 is TGCGCCAGCACCCCGGACAGCAGCACAGATACGCAGTATTTT. Its protein is CASTPDSSTDTQYF. V gene TRBV5-1 combines with J gene TRBJ2-3; D might be TRBD1 (6 bases). The ends were cut back, 6 bases at V and 0 bases at J, with 11 bases in the middle. The CDR3 runs to 14 residues. The V gene's germline CDR1 is SGHRS and CDR2 YFSETQ.

V and J are TRBV29-1 and TRBJ2-6; 8 bases match TRBD1. The ends lost 1 base at V and 4 bases at J; junction bases unmatched: 6. Germline CDR1 and CDR2: SQVTM and ANQGSEA. This CDR3 has 16 amino acids. The CDR3 DNA reads as TGCAGCGTTGAAGGGACAGGGACGCCGGGGGCCAACGTCCTGACTTTC. This translates into CSVEGTGTPGANVLTF.

The chain couples TRBV5-1 to TRBJ2-5; 7 bases map to TRBD1. Trimming at V came to 0 bases and at J to 5 bases, leaving 7 bases not matched to a gene. CDR1 SGHRS and CDR2 YFSETQ come from the germline V gene. The CDR3 is 15 amino acids. CDR3 DNA: TGCGCCAGCAGCTTGGGACAGGGCTCGGGGGAGACCCAGTACTTC. Protein sequence: CASSLGQGSGETQYF.

J is TRBJ2-5 and V is TRBV27; D gene ambiguous. V was clipped by 5 bases and J by 1 base, with 11 bases between them. Germline CDR1 reads MNHEY; CDR2 reads SMNVEV (reference sequence). The CDR3 covers 14 residues. The CDR3 protein is CASSNRRPQETQYF. The CDR3 bases are TGTGCCAGCAGTAATAGGCGGCCCCAAGAGACCCAGTACTTC.

This clone was counted only a few times. The chain uses TRBV29-1 and TRBJ1-4; D perhaps matches TRBD1 (6 bases). The V gene's germline CDR1 is SQVTM and CDR2 ANQGSEA. With 7 bases removed from V and 8 bases from J, the gap between germline ends came to 17 bases. The CDR3 is 13 residues long. CDR3 DNA sequence: TGCAGCGCCGGGGGGGGGCGCGAGGAAAAACTGTTTTTT. It encodes CSAGGGREEKLFF. The entire variable domain, with the rest obtained from reference TRBV29-1 and TRBJ1-4, is as follows: SAVISQKPSRDICQRGTSLTIQCQVDSQVTMMFWYRQQPGQSLTLIATANQGSEATYESGFVIDKFPISRPNLTFSTLTVSNMSPEDSSIYLCSAGGGREEKLFFGSGTQLSVL.

The V call is TRBV5-1, the J call TRBJ2-3, with TRBD2 identical over 7 bases. The CDR3 runs to 14 residues. V dropped 7 bases and J dropped 0; count of bases not matched to a gene: 5. Germline CDR1 reads SGHRS; CDR2 reads YFSETQ. CDR3 bases: TGCGCCAGCCAGGGAGGGTTGAGCACAGATACGCAGTATTTT. This codes for CASQGGLSTDTQYF. Looking up the rest from reference TRBV5-1 and TRBJ2-3 gives the full variable domain: KAGVTQTPRYLIKTRGQQVTLSCSPISGHRSVSWYQQTPGQGLQFLFEYFSETQRNKGNFPGRFSGRQFSNSRSEMNVSTLELGDSALYLCASQGGLSTDTQYFGPGTRLTVL.

The J gene is TRBJ1-6, the V gene TRBV30; a weak D match, TRBD1 (5 bases). CDR3 length: 14 amino acids. Germline lookup yields CDR1 GTSNPN and CDR2 SVGIG (reference sequence). Trimming removed 1 base at V and 11 bases at J, with 15 bases between. The CDR3: CAWSGLGGNAPLHF. The CDR3 bases are TGTGCCTGGAGTGGATTGGGGGGTAACGCACCCCTCCACTTT.

This clone has only a few counts. The chain employs TRBV5-1 and TRBJ1-6; D is ambiguous. The CDR3 sequence is 14 residues long. Germline V gene sequence: CDR1 SGHRS, CDR2 YFSETQ. V shed 0 bases and J shed 6 bases, with 7 bases lying between them. The CDR3 coding sequence is TGCGCCAGCAGCTTGGCTGGGGTTAATTCACCCCTCCACTTT. This codes for CASSLAGVNSPLHF.

The gene calls are TRBV10-3 and TRBJ2-7; D remains unclear. Germline V CDR1 and CDR2: ENHRY, SYGVKD. Trimming left V 11 bases short and J 3 bases short, with 14 bases between. The CDR3 loop spans 12 amino acids. The CDR3 DNA reads TGTGCCGCTGGCCTGGACCTCTACGAGCAGTACTTC. This translates into CAAGLDLYEQYF.

This clone is categorized as medium-sized. V usage is TRBV11-2 and J usage is TRBJ1-2, with D perhaps matching TRBD1 (5 bases). From germline, CDR1 is SGHAT and CDR2 FQNNGV. The CDR3 sequence is 14 residues long. Trimming cost V 5 bases and J 3 bases, with 13 bases left between them. CDR3 residues: CASSPGWEDYGYTF. The DNA of the CDR3 is TGTGCCAGCAGCCCAGGGTGGGAGGACTATGGCTACACCTTC. Combining the CDR3 with reference TRBV11-2 and TRBJ1-2 gives the whole variable domain EAGVAQSPRYKIIEKRQSVAFWCNPISGHATLYWYQQILGQGPKLLIQFQNNGVVDDSQLPKDRFSAERLKGVDSTLKIQPAKLEDSAVYLCASSPGWEDYGYTFGSGTRLTVV.

This chain connects TRBV6-5 to TRBJ2-4; 8 bases are a match to TRBD1. The CDR3 consists of 12 residues. Germline trimming cut 6 bases from V and 9 bases from J; bases unmatched to any gene: 4. Germline CDR1 is MNHEY and CDR2 is SVGAGI. The CDR3 sequence is CASSGQGGIQYF. The CDR3 DNA reads as TGTGCCAGCAGCGGACAGGGCGGCATTCAGTACTTC.

The chain joins TRBV30 to TRBJ2-7; TRBD1 agrees at 7 bases. V lost 3 bases to trimming and J lost 2 bases; unmatched junction nucleotides: 16. Germline CDR1 and CDR2: GTSNPN and SVGIG (reference sequence). The CDR3 spans 17 residues. The CDR3, as DNA: TGTGCCTGGAGAACCCAACGGAAACAGGGGTCCCCCTACGAGCAGTACTTC. Encoded protein: CAWRTQRKQGSPYEQYF. Drawing the rest from reference TRBV30 and TRBJ2-7, the complete variable domain is SQTIHQWPATLVQPVGSPLSLECTVEGTSNPNLYWYRQAAGRGLQLLFYSVGIGQISSEVPQNLSASRPQDRQFILSSKKLLLSDSGFYLCAWRTQRKQGSPYEQYFGPGTRLTVT.

This clone has more than one count but fewer than ten. The CDR3 protein is CASSKSCYKLLRQPQHF. The CDR3 bases are TGTGCCAGCAGCAAATCGTGTTATAAGTTGCTGAGGCAGCCCCAGCATTTT. This chain uses TRBV21-1 with TRBJ1-5. TRBV21-1 counts as a pseudogene. This CDR3 spans 17 amino acids.